The 20 T cell receptor beta chains in this list originate from one sample, sequenced in a study of control samples from healthy donors and cancer patients. Measured with immunoSEQ multiplex PCR; TCRdb has only the in-frame clones, and not every one. In the table there are 200,000 or so clones, over 90% of which are singletons. Specimen: blood. These receptor sequences come from a man aged 45-65 years in good health.

The V gene is TRBV19, the J gene TRBJ1-4, with a possible D match to TRBD1 (6 bases). Trimming removed 6 bases from V and 7 bases from J, with 15 bases in between. CDR1 and CDR2 (germline): LNHDA, SQIVND (reference sequence). This CDR3 region has 14 residues. Here the CDR3 reads CASRGGHSGEKLFF. The CDR3 coding sequence is TGTGCCAGTAGGGGGGGACATTCAGGTGAAAAACTGTTTTTT.

The rearrangement uses TRBV7-2 and TRBJ2-1; TRBD2 might be the D (6 bases). The CDR3 contains 15 residues. Germline V lookup: CDR1 SGHTA, CDR2 FQGNSA. V gave up 9 bases and J gave up 4 bases, with 19 bases separating them. CDR3 sequence (DNA): TGTGCCAGTAAGGCGGGGAGCGGACTTTACAATGAGCAGTTCTTC. Encoded protein: CASKAGSGLYNEQFF.

This clone appeared a single time. The chain joins TRBV5-1 to TRBJ1-6; D is possibly TRBD1 (5 bases). V lost 4 bases to trimming and J lost 8 bases, with 19 bases between them. The germline CDR1 and CDR2 sequences are SGHRS and YFSETQ. The CDR3 runs 16 residues. The CDR3 DNA reads TGCGCCAGCAGCCCCGGACAACAAGTTTCCTATTCACCCCTCCACTTT. Translation gives CASSPGQQVSYSPLHF.

The CDR3, as DNA: TGCGCCAGCAGTGAAACAGCAAGGAACACTGAAGCTTTCTTT. This encodes CASSETARNTEAFF. The genes are TRBV10-1 and TRBJ1-1; D gene uncertain. The V end was cut by 3 bases, the J end by 1 base, with 9 bases between. CDR3 size: 14 residues. Germline values: CDR1 WNHNN, CDR2 SYGVQD (reference sequence).

The rearrangement joins TRBV10-3 to TRBJ2-5; D is possibly TRBD1 (5 bases). This CDR3 is built from 13 residues. The germline gives CDR1 ENHRY, CDR2 SYGVKD. With 8 bases removed from V and 4 bases from J, the gap between germline ends came to 14 bases. The CDR3: CAISAGHGETQYF. In DNA, the CDR3 is TGTGCCATCTCCGCAGGGCATGGAGAGACCCAGTACTTC.

The V and J genes are TRBV24-1 and TRBJ2-5, with TRBD1 as a possible D gene (6 bases). Germline-derived CDR1 and CDR2 are KGHDR and SFDVKD. V lost 2 bases and J 3 bases, leaving 18 bases between the germline ends. The CDR3 covers 17 residues. The CDR3 nucleotides read TGTGCCACCAGTGATTCGCCTGGGACAAATAGGGAAGAGACCCAGTACTTC. Translating it yields CATSDSPGTNREETQYF.

The rearrangement links TRBV11-2 to TRBJ2-5, with 8 bases identical to TRBD2. Germline lookup yields CDR1 SGHAT and CDR2 FQNNGV. Trimming cost V 6 bases and J 3 bases; bases outside gene matches: 6. The length of the CDR3 is 14 residues. Written as DNA, the CDR3 is TGTGCCAGCAGTTTTGCGGGGGGTAAAGAGACCCAGTACTTC. Translation gives CASSFAGGKETQYF.

This chain joins TRBV5-5 and TRBJ1-4; maybe TRBD1 (6 bases). Per germline, CDR1 SGHKS and CDR2 YYEKEE (reference sequence). V lost 4 bases and J 8 bases, leaving 9 bases between the germline ends. The CDR3 loop spans 12 amino acids. CDR3 nucleotide sequence: TGTGCCAGCAGCCAGGGGTTCGAAAAACTGTTTTTT. This codes for CASSQGFEKLFF.

This chain joins TRBV7-7 and TRBJ2-5, with D perhaps TRBD2 (6 bases). The CDR3 sequence is 15 residues long. Germline V gives CDR1 SSHAT, CDR2 FNYEAQ (reference sequence). The V gene lost 1 base and the J gene lost 4 bases, with 13 bases spanning the gap. CDR3 amino acids: CASSLVGGVGETQYF. As DNA, the CDR3 is TGTGCCAGCAGCTTAGTCGGAGGGGTGGGAGAGACCCAGTACTTC.

The chain links TRBV10-3 to TRBJ2-5; D gene unclear. The CDR3 contains 15 residues. Germline lookup yields CDR1 ENHRY and CDR2 SYGVKD. The V end was cut by 0 bases, the J end by 2 bases, with 10 bases between. The CDR3 DNA reads as TGTGCCATCAGTGAGTCGAGCCTGGGGCAAGAGACCCAGTACTTC. Translating it yields CAISESSLGQETQYF.

With respect to this clone: At the DNA level, this CDR3 is encoded by other sequences in the same sample as well. V gene TRBV5-1 combines with J gene TRBJ2-5; TRBD2 matches 9 bases. CDR1 and CDR2 from the germline V gene are SGHRS and YFSETQ. The CDR3 covers 16 residues. Trimming at V came to 0 bases and at J to 2 bases, leaving 5 bases not matched to a gene. The CDR3 loop is CASSLALAGSQETQYF. CDR3 bases: TGCGCCAGCAGCTTGGCGCTAGCGGGGAGTCAAGAGACCCAGTACTTC.

This chain uses TRBV5-1 with TRBJ1-4; 10 positions match TRBD1. This CDR3 region has 15 residues. J lost 6 bases, V lost 4 bases, and 6 bases had no gene match. Germline assignment: CDR1 SGHRS and CDR2 YFSETQ. The CDR3 DNA is TGCGCCAGCAGCCGAGGCGGGACAGGGGATGAAAAACTGTTTTTT. Encoded protein: CASSRGGTGDEKLFF.

The chain links TRBV10-3 to TRBJ2-1, with D uncertain. Trimming removed 10 bases at V and 7 bases at J, with 17 bases between. This CDR3 is 13 amino acids long. The germline V gene encodes CDR1 ENHRY and CDR2 SYGVKD. The CDR3, as DNA: TGTGCCACTCGACACGGCCAAGTGAATGAGCAGTTCTTC. Its protein is CATRHGQVNEQFF.

The V call is TRBV5-6, the J call TRBJ2-3; 11 nucleotides line up with TRBD1. CDR3 length: 14 residues. CDR1 is SGHDT, CDR2 YYEEEE, per germline. The J segment lost 6 bases and the V segment lost 4 bases, leaving 4 bases of the junction unmatched. The CDR3 DNA reads TGTGCCAGCAGCGGGGACAGGGGGTGGGATACGCAGTATTTT. Residues: CASSGDRGWDTQYF.

This chain links TRBV5-1 with TRBJ1-3; 8 nucleotides align to TRBD1. CDR1 SGHRS and CDR2 YFSETQ come from the germline V gene. The CDR3 is 18 amino acids. Trimming took 0 bases from V and 0 from J; bases not matched to a gene: 8. CDR3: CASSLVGQGASSGNTIYF. The CDR3 nucleotides read TGCGCCAGCAGCTTGGTTGGGCAGGGGGCTTCCTCTGGAAACACCATATATTTT.

The gene calls are TRBV18 and TRBJ1-1; maybe TRBD1 (5 bases). Trimming left V 3 bases short and J 1 base short, with 15 bases between. Germline V gene lookup returns CDR1 KGHSH and CDR2 LQKENI. This CDR3 region has 16 residues. The CDR3 coding sequence is TGTGCCAGCTCACCCGTTCTTAAGACAGCGAACACTGAAGCTTTCTTT. Translated, it gives CASSPVLKTANTEAFF.

This rearrangement joins TRBV29-1 to TRBJ2-7, with a weak D call TRBD2 (6 bases). V was shortened by 6 bases and J by 4 bases, with 13 bases between the two germline ends. CDR1 SQVTM and CDR2 ANQGSEA come from the germline V gene. The CDR3 spans 12 residues. The CDR3 DNA reads TGCAGCGTCGCGGGGAGTTCTTACGAGCAGTACTTC. Protein sequence: CSVAGSSYEQYF.

The J gene is TRBJ1-6, the V gene TRBV4-2; 9 bases map to TRBD1. The germline CDR1 and CDR2 sequences are LGHNA and YNFKEQ. The CDR3 is 15 residues long. The V segment lost 0 bases and the J segment 8 bases; nucleotides outside the gene matches: 2. The chain's CDR3 is CASSQDTGGDSPLHF. CDR3 in DNA: TGTGCCAGCAGCCAAGATACAGGGGGCGATTCACCCCTCCACTTT.

This clone appeared a single time. The chain links TRBV23-1 to TRBJ2-3, with 9 bases identical to TRBD2. TRBV23-1 is placed among ORFs of uncertain function. CDR3 size: 18 residues. The V segment lost 4 bases and the J segment 1 base; nucleotides outside the gene matches: 12. CDR3 nucleotide sequence: TGCGCCAGCAGTCGAAGAGGTAGCGGGGGCCCGGGCACAGATACGCAGTATTTT. Protein product: CASSRRGSGGPGTDTQYF.

The chain is built from TRBV5-6 and TRBJ2-7, with 10 bases lining up with TRBD1. This CDR3 contains 14 residues. Trimming cost V 6 bases and J 2 bases; bases outside gene matches: 5. Germline V gene data show CDR1 as SGHDT and CDR2 as YYEEEE. As DNA, the CDR3 is TGTGCCAGCAAATCCGGGACAGGGGCCTACGAGCAGTACGTC. Translation: CASKSGTGAYEQYV.